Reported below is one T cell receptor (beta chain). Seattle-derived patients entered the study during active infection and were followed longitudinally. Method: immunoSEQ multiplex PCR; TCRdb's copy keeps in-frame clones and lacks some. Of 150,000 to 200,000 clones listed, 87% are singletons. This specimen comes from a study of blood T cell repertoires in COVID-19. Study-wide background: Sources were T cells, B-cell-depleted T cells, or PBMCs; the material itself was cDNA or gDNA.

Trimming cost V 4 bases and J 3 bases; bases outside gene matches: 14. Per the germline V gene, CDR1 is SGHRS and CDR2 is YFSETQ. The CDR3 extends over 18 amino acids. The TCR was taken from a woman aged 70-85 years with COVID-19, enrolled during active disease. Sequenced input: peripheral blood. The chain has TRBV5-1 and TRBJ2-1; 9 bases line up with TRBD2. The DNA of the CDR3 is TGCGCCAGCAGCCTACAGCCTCTAGCGGGGCCATTCTACAATGAGCAGTTCTTC. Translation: CASSLQPLAGPFYNEQFF.